The 10 T cell receptor beta chains listed next were all sequenced from one sample in a study of blood T cell repertoires in COVID-19. Method: immunoSEQ multiplex PCR; TCRdb's copy keeps in-frame clones and lacks some. The repertoire holds about 130,000 clones, with more than 75% as singletons. The material sequenced was peripheral blood. Source of these receptors: a woman aged 70 to 79 with COVID-19, enrolled during active disease.

The V call is TRBV20-1, the J call TRBJ2-7; the D gene is possibly TRBD1 (6 bases). The germline V gene encodes CDR1 DFQATT and CDR2 SNEGSKA (reference sequence). There are 13 residues in the CDR3. The ends were cut back, 3 bases at V and 3 bases at J, with 12 bases in the middle. CDR3 sequence (DNA): TGCAGTGCTAGTCCGGACAGCAGCTACGAGCAGTACTTC. It translates to CSASPDSSYEQYF.

This chain joins TRBV3-1 (or the pseudogene TRBV3-2) and TRBJ1-5, with D maybe TRBD1 (5 bases). CDR1 and CDR2 (germline): LGHDT, YNNKEL (reference sequence). The CDR3 runs 14 residues. V lost 2 bases, J lost 0 bases, and 5 bases lay in between. The CDR3 DNA follows: TGTGCCAGCAGCCAAAGGGGTAGCAATCAGCCCCAGCATTTT. Its protein is CASSQRGSNQPQHF.

The chain is built from TRBV5-1 and TRBJ2-7; 8 nucleotides align to TRBD2. There are 14 residues in the CDR3. Losses at the gene ends were 0 bases for V and 4 bases for J; bases not matched to a gene: 3. Looked up from germline, CDR1 is SGHRS and CDR2 is YFSETQ. CDR3 region: CASSLAGGDYEQYF. In nucleotides, the CDR3 is TGCGCCAGCAGCTTGGCCGGGGGGGATTACGAGCAGTACTTC.

This sequence joins TRBV5-4 and TRBJ1-4; 7 bases align to TRBD1. The V segment lost 0 bases and the J segment 8 bases; nucleotides outside the gene matches: 7. This CDR3 spans 15 amino acids. Germline V gene sequence: CDR1 SGHNT, CDR2 YYREEE (reference sequence). Here the CDR3 DNA reads TGTGCCAGCAGCTTGGACAGGGGTTTGAGGGAAAAACTGTTTTTT. Translation: CASSLDRGLREKLFF.

The genes are TRBV2 and TRBJ1-5; 8 bases fit TRBD1. There are 14 residues in the CDR3. Trimming cost V 7 bases and J 5 bases; bases outside gene matches: 7. CDR1 is SNHLY and CDR2 is FYNNEI in the germline V gene. CDR3 in DNA: TGTGCCAGCAACTCAGGACAGGGAGATCAGCCCCAGCATTTT. Translated, it gives CASNSGQGDQPQHF.

The chain carries TRBV9 and TRBJ2-2; D is unresolved. Between the trimmed V and J ends, which lost 2 bases and 0 bases, there was a span of 5 bases. The germline gives CDR1 SGDLS, CDR2 YYNGEE. The CDR3 covers 14 residues. Written as DNA, the CDR3 is TGTGCCAGCAGCGTGCAGTCGAACACCGGGGAGCTGTTTTTT. This encodes CASSVQSNTGELFF.

This rearrangement joins TRBV3-1 (or the pseudogene TRBV3-2) to TRBJ2-3, with 9 bases matching TRBD2. The CDR3 is made up of 14 amino acids. V lost 4 bases and J lost 6; bases outside the gene matches: 5. Germline CDR1 is LGHDT and CDR2 is YNNKEL (reference sequence). This CDR3 reads CASSRGLAQDTQYF. In DNA form, the CDR3 reads TGTGCCAGCAGCCGAGGACTAGCGCAGGATACGCAGTATTTT.

This chain connects TRBV5-1 to TRBJ2-7; D uncertain. CDR3 length: 14 amino acids. The ends were cut back, 4 bases at V and 2 bases at J, with 13 bases in the middle. Germline V gene lookup returns CDR1 SGHRS and CDR2 YFSETQ. CDR3 protein: CASSPGQSAYEQYF. In DNA form, the CDR3 reads TGCGCCAGCAGCCCTGGGCAGTCAGCCTACGAGCAGTACTTC.

The chain joins TRBV6-5 to TRBJ1-5, with 12 positions matching TRBD1. V lost 6 bases, J lost 6 bases, and 6 bases stayed unmatched. Germline values: CDR1 MNHEY, CDR2 SVGAGI. CDR3 length: 15 residues. The chain's CDR3 is CASRAGQGARQPQHF. The CDR3, as DNA: TGTGCCAGCAGAGCGGGACAGGGGGCTCGTCAGCCCCAGCATTTT.

The chain joins TRBV7-6 to TRBJ1-6; 9 bases match TRBD1. The J segment lost 10 bases and the V segment lost 5 bases, leaving 9 bases of the junction unmatched. The CDR3 runs to 15 residues. Germline loops: CDR1 SGHVS, CDR2 FNYEAQ. The chain's CDR3 is CASSLRDRERSPLHF. For the CDR3, the DNA is TGTGCCAGCAGCCTTCGGGACAGGGAGAGGTCACCCCTCCACTTT.